A selection of T cell receptor beta chains follows, all from one sample in a study of T cell repertoires in aging, cancer and after chemotherapy. TCRdb recomputed calls from the multiplex PCR reads with MiXCR, one row per CDR3 protein. The data show about 5,700 distinct CDR3 sequences, approximately 39% seen once. The sample consisted of blood. The receptors here all came from a human donor in good health. CDR3s include the opening cysteine and the closing phenylalanine or tryptophan. The order of the fields is J gene, clone size, V gene, D gene, CDR3 DNA, CDR3 protein. D genes are given only for firm matches. Expanded clones are given a class, and other clones once, few, many or no size at all.

>TRBJ2-2|few|TRBV6-5|TRBD1
TGTGCCAGCAAAGGGACAGGGGGCGACACCGGGGAGCTGTTTTTT
CASKGTGGDTGELFF
>TRBJ1-5|once|TRBV20-1|TRBD1
TGCAGTGCTTCCACCCGGACAGGGAGCAATCAGCCCCAGCATTTT
CSASTRTGSNQPQHF
>TRBJ2-7|NA|TRBV6-5|NA
TGTGCCATCCAGGGAGACCAGGACTACGAGCAGTACTTC
CAIQGDQDYEQYF
>TRBJ2-7|NA|TRBV19|TRBD1
TGTGCCAGTAGTATCGAGACAGGGCTTTACGAGCAGTACTTC
CASSIETGLYEQYF
>TRBJ2-5|once|TRBV5-1|NA
TGCGCCAGCAGCTCGGACAGCACCCAAGAGACCCAGTACTTC
CASSSDSTQETQYF
>TRBJ2-5|once|TRBV6-1|NA
TGTGCCAGCAGTGGACAGTACCAAGAGACCCAGTACTTC
CASSGQYQETQYF
>TRBJ2-2|few|TRBV30|NA
TGTGCCTGGGTACCGGAAGACACGGCCACCGGGGAGCTGTTTTTT
CAWVPEDTATGELFF
>TRBJ1-5|NA|TRBV6-2/TRBV6-3|NA
TGTGCCAGCAGGGCCACGGGCCTTGGCGATCAGCCCCAGCATTTT
CASRATGLGDQPQHF
>TRBJ2-4|NA|TRBV15|NA
TGTGCCACCAGCAGAGTCCGGGGGCAGGGTTGGGGACGCCCCTTAGCCAAAAACATTCAGTACTTC
CATSRVRGQGWGRPLAKNIQYF
>TRBJ2-3|once|TRBV5-7|NA
TGTGCCAGCAGCTTCGGGCAGGGATCGTCAGATACGCAGTATTTT
CASSFGQGSSDTQYF
>TRBJ2-2|few|TRBV6-4|NA
TGTGCCAGCAGTGACGGGGGCGCGGGGACAACCGGGGAGCTGTTTTTT
CASSDGGAGTTGELFF
>TRBJ2-1|medium-sized|TRBV29-1|TRBD1
TGCAGCGCCTCGGGACAGTATGAGCAGTTCTTC
CSASGQYEQFF